The clone carrying this TCR beta chain was observed a single time. Its antigen is as yet unknown. These data belong to a study of shared clonotypes between healthy human individuals. Overall study: The donor pool was made up of two women and three men aged 18 to 49.

Study results and limitations: Among a handful of donors, roughly 5.4% of naive CD4 clonotypes were found in common.

Naive CD8 cells were CD45RO-negative, positively selected for CCR7, excluding terminally differentiated effector memory CD45RA+ cells. The CDR3 length is 15 residues. Germline assignment: CDR1 SGDLS and CDR2 YYNGEE. Trimming removed 0 bases at V and 5 bases at J, with 14 bases between. As handled by the study authors: Filtering of immunoSEQ junctional sequences could not match full-length read filtering. Produced via immunoSEQ multiplex PCR; TCRdb's table is partial and in-frame only. The V and J calls and clone size are taken from that table; D and trimming were inferred from the DNA. The sample records hundreds of thousands of clones, 90% to 95% being singletons.

Sequenced input: naive CD8+ T cells sorted from blood. The V and J genes are TRBV9 and TRBJ2-5; D not resolved. This TCR was recovered from a young man in good health. CDR3 coding DNA: TGTGCCAGCAGCGTAGCTGGGTTGGTTTGGGAGACCCAGTACTTC. Translated: CASSVAGLVWETQYF. Variable domain in full (rest from reference TRBV9 and TRBJ2-5): DSGVTQTPKHLITATGQRVTLRCSPRSGDLSVYWYQQSLDQGLQFLIQYYNGEERAKGNILERFSAQQFPDLHSELNLSSLELGDSALYFCASSVAGLVWETQYFGPGTRLLVL.